This entry concerns a single TCR beta chain. The table came from immunoSEQ multiplex PCR; TCRdb's copy has only in-frame clones and leaves some out. Here the sample spans 150,000 to 200,000 clones, roughly 83% being singletons. The sample comes from a study of cytomegalovirus exposure and HLA in healthy donors. Germline V CDR1 and CDR2: SGHTA, FQGNSA. The CDR3 contains 13 residues. Trimming removed 3 bases at V and 5 bases at J, with 7 bases between. This chain joins TRBV7-2 and TRBJ2-2; no clear D gene. The sample consisted of PBMCs. The source of this sequence is a man under 40 in good health and CMV-seropositive. The CDR3 reads CASSFTQTGELFF. The CDR3 region has the DNA TGTGCCAGCAGCTTTACTCAAACCGGGGAGCTGTTTTTT.